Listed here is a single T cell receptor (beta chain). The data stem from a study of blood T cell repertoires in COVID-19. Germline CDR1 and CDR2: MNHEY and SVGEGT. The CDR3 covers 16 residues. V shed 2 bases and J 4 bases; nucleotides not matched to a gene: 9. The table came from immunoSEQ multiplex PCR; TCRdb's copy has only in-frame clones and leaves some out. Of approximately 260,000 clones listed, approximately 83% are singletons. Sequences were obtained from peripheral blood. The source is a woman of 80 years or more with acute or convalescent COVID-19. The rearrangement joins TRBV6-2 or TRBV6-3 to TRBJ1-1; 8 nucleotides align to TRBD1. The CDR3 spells CASSYATGVGSTEAFF. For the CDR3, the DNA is TGTGCCAGCAGTTACGCGACAGGGGTCGGGAGCACTGAAGCTTTCTTT.